This TCR beta chain was obtained from a study of cytomegalovirus exposure and HLA in healthy donors. Regarding the study as a whole: According to a later analysis, TCR clusters from the first cohort tended to co-occur in the 100 to 150 validation repertoires. Reportedly, cytomegalovirus status was diagnosed with high sensitivity and specificity.

The table came from immunoSEQ multiplex PCR; TCRdb's copy has only in-frame clones and leaves some out. The profile covers 200,000 to 300,000 clones, with around 91% appearing a single time and approximately 3.1% taken by the ten largest. This clone was seen a few times. Its matching antigen is unknown. Per the germline V gene, CDR1 is SGHRS and CDR2 is YFSETQ. With 0 bases clipped from V and 4 bases from J, the junction kept 0 bases outside the gene matches. The CDR3 has 14 residues. V and J are TRBV5-1 and TRBJ2-5, with 10 bases lining up with TRBD2. The sequence came from a woman under 40 in good health and CMV-seronegative. Material for sequencing was PBMCs. CDR3 residues: CASSLASGRETQYF. CDR3 DNA: TGCGCCAGCAGCTTGGCTAGCGGGAGAGAGACCCAGTACTTC.